A single sample is the source of the 7 T cell receptor beta chains below, sequenced in a study of early T cells in non-severe SARS-CoV-2 infection. Each CDR3 protein is one row after TCRdb ran MiXCR on the 5' RACE reads. The sample includes about 97,000 distinct CDR3 sequences, approximately 10% of them seen just once. The sequencing here drew on whole blood, taken at baseline. The receptors stem from an adult who was a healthcare worker with PCR-confirmed SARS-CoV-2 infection or an uninfected control (not recorded which).

The table lists this clonotype with a few counts. The V call is TRBV7-8, the J call TRBJ2-1, with 10 positions matching TRBD2. V was clipped by 5 bases and J by 8 bases; unmatched bases: 15. Looked up from germline, CDR1 is SGHVS and CDR2 is FQNEAQ. The CDR3 totals 17 residues. CDR3 sequence reads: CASSRHPLAGVGHEQFF. Here the CDR3 DNA reads TGTGCCAGCAGCCGTCACCCCCTAGCGGGAGTAGGCCATGAGCAGTTCTTC.

In its sample, this clonotype was seen a few times. The chain uses TRBV5-1 and TRBJ2-3; D is possibly TRBD1 (7 bases). This CDR3 has 17 residues. The V end lost 1 base, the J end lost 0 bases, and 15 bases lay between the germline ends. CDR1 SGHRS and CDR2 YFSETQ come from the germline V gene. The DNA for the CDR3 is TGCGCCAGCAGCTTGAGGGGGGACAGCCCGAGCACAGATACGCAGTATTTT. Translation gives CASSLRGDSPSTDTQYF.

V usage is TRBV7-8 and J usage is TRBJ2-3; D is unclear. V lost 2 bases and J 2 bases, leaving 5 bases between the germline ends. CDR3 size: 13 residues. Per germline, CDR1 SGHVS and CDR2 FQNEAQ. CDR3 loop: CASSLTNTDTQYF. The CDR3 DNA follows: TGTGCCAGCAGCTTAACTAACACAGATACGCAGTATTTT.

The chain employs TRBV7-2 and TRBJ1-4; no reliable D call. Trimming removed 3 bases at V and 8 bases at J, with 10 bases between. Germline CDR1 is SGHTA and CDR2 is FQGNSA. The CDR3 length is 13 residues. CDR3 protein: CASSFQRGEKLFF. As DNA, the CDR3 is TGTGCCAGCAGCTTTCAGAGAGGAGAAAAACTGTTTTTT.

This clonotype was picked up many times. This rearrangement joins TRBV11-2 to TRBJ2-7; D is undetermined. This CDR3 region has 12 residues. V was shortened by 0 bases and J by 3 bases, with 3 bases between the two germline ends. CDR1 is SGHAT and CDR2 is FQNNGV in the germline V gene. CDR3 residues: CASSLDYYEQYF. CDR3 in DNA: TGTGCCAGCAGCTTAGATTACTACGAGCAGTACTTC.

The chain couples TRBV19 to TRBJ2-7; 8 bases agree with TRBD2. The V gene's germline CDR1 is LNHDA and CDR2 SQIVND (reference sequence). V shed 5 bases, J shed 6 bases, and the junction held 0 bases outside the gene matches. The CDR3 sequence is 11 residues long. The CDR3 DNA reads as TGTGCCAGTAGTGCGGGAGGCGAGCAGTACTTC. Residues: CASSAGGEQYF.

A note on this clonotype: Relative to the germline gene, one junction end is altered; a read error may explain this. The V call is TRBV9, the J call TRBJ2-2; D may be TRBD1 or TRBD2 (6 bases each). CDR1 and CDR2 (germline): SGDLS, YYNGEE. The CDR3 runs 17 residues. CDR3 region: CASSVVGGRSNPGEPFF. The CDR3 DNA is TGTGCCAGCAGCGTAGTGGGGGGCCGCTCTAATCCCGGGGAGCCGTTTTTT.